Below are 16 T cell receptor beta chains sequenced from a single sample in a study of blood T cell repertoires in COVID-19. Using immunoSEQ multiplex PCR, the repertoire was profiled, and TCRdb retains in-frame clones only, with some absent. The data show about 150,000 clones, around 87% seen once. Sequenced sample: peripheral blood. The receptors originated from an elderly man with acute or convalescent COVID-19.

For this clone: A single base separates this from a much larger clone, so it may be a read error. This rearrangement joins TRBV5-4 to TRBJ2-3; D might be TRBD2 (6 bases). Trimming shortened V by 4 bases and J by 2 bases, and 8 bases separated the two germline ends. This CDR3 is 13 amino acids long. Germline CDR1 reads SGHNT; CDR2 reads YYREEE (reference sequence). CDR3 sequence (DNA): TGTGCCAGCAGCACGGGGGTCACAGATACGCAGTATTTT. Amino acid sequence: CASSTGVTDTQYF. The full variable domain, rest sourced from reference TRBV5-4 and TRBJ2-3, is ETGVTQSPTHLIKTRGQQVTLRCSSQSGHNTVSWYQQALGQGPQFIFQYYREEENGRGNFPPRFSGLQFPNYSSELNVNALELDDSALYLCASSTGVTDTQYFGPGTRLTVL.

The chain uses TRBV5-1 and TRBJ2-1, with TRBD1 identical over 9 bases. This CDR3 has 14 amino acids. With V trimmed by 3 bases and J by 8 bases, 6 bases remained unmatched. Germline CDR1 SGHRS, CDR2 YFSETQ. CDR3 amino acids: CASSYGQGSHEQFF. The CDR3 DNA reads as TGCGCCAGCAGCTATGGACAGGGGTCCCATGAGCAGTTCTTC.

This clone was observed a single time. V usage is TRBV25-1 and J usage is TRBJ2-1; a possible D gene is TRBD1 (5 bases). V lost 8 bases to trimming and J lost 3 bases, with 14 bases between them. The CDR3 runs 14 residues. Germline V CDR1 and CDR2: MGHDK, SYGVNS. For the CDR3, the DNA is TGTGCCAGCGGAGACAGAAACTACTACAATGAGCAGTTCTTC. It translates to CASGDRNYYNEQFF. Drawing the rest from reference TRBV25-1 and TRBJ2-1, the complete variable domain is EADIYQTPRYLVIGTGKKITLECSQTMGHDKMYWYQQDPGMELHLIHYSYGVNSTEKGDLSSESTVSRIRTEHFPLTLESARPSHTSQYLCASGDRNYYNEQFFGPGTRLTVL.

For this clone: Other DNA sequences in the sample encode the same CDR3. V gene TRBV3-1 (or the pseudogene TRBV3-2) combines with J gene TRBJ1-4; D not certain. The V gene lost 1 base and the J gene lost 7 bases, with 4 bases spanning the gap. The germline CDR1 and CDR2 sequences are LGHDT and YNNKEL (reference sequence). This CDR3 is 12 amino acids long. The CDR3 DNA reads TGTGCCAGCAGCCAAGGAGGTGAAAAACTGTTTTTT. Translated, it gives CASSQGGEKLFF.

This clone was counted a single time. J is TRBJ2-1 and V is TRBV11-3; D gene ambiguous. Trimming cost V 1 base and J 6 bases, with 13 bases left between them. Germline V gene sequence: CDR1 SGHNT, CDR2 YENEEA. The length of the CDR3 is 15 residues. CDR3: CASSLAPSLFNEQFF. Here the CDR3 DNA reads TGTGCCAGCAGCTTAGCTCCTAGTTTGTTCAATGAGCAGTTCTTC.

The J gene is TRBJ2-5, the V gene TRBV5-1; 13 bases map to TRBD2. Unmatched junction bases numbered 10, after V lost 4 bases and J lost 4 bases. The CDR3 spans 17 residues. Germline CDR1 is SGHRS and CDR2 is YFSETQ. CDR3 nucleotide sequence: TGCGCCAGCAGCCCGGGGACTAGCGGGACTGGCGGAGAGACCCAGTACTTC. Residues: CASSPGTSGTGGETQYF.

The gene calls are TRBV3-1 (or the pseudogene TRBV3-2) and TRBJ2-3; 9 bases are a match to TRBD1. Germline-derived CDR1 and CDR2 are LGHDT and YNNKEL (reference sequence). The CDR3 totals 15 residues. Trimming cost V 1 base and J 4 bases; bases outside gene matches: 3. The CDR3 reads CASSQGGTGPDTQYF. The CDR3 region has the DNA TGTGCCAGCAGCCAAGGGGGGACAGGGCCAGATACGCAGTATTTT.

The sample holds one count of this clone. The gene calls are TRBV7-9 and TRBJ2-7, with 8 positions matching TRBD2. The V segment lost 4 bases and the J segment 6 bases; nucleotides outside the gene matches: 11. This CDR3 has 15 residues. Germline lookup yields CDR1 SEHNR and CDR2 FQNEAQ (reference sequence). The CDR3 DNA reads TGTGCCAGCAGCTACGCCCCGGGACTAGTCTCCGAGCAGTACTTC. It specifies CASSYAPGLVSEQYF.

The chain carries TRBV5-1 and TRBJ2-1, with 9 bases identical to TRBD1. Germline V gives CDR1 SGHRS, CDR2 YFSETQ. V lost 4 bases and J lost 9; bases outside the gene matches: 5. This CDR3 spans 13 amino acids. The CDR3, as DNA: TGCGCCAGCAGCCCCGGGGACAGGGCTGAGCAGTTCTTC. It is translated as CASSPGDRAEQFF.

The genes are TRBV19 and TRBJ1-6; maybe TRBD1 (6 bases). V gave up 6 bases and J gave up 0 bases, with 12 bases separating them. The CDR3 is 16 residues long. CDR1 is LNHDA, CDR2 SQIVND, per germline (reference sequence). DNA of the CDR3: TGTGCCAGTAGCCATGACAGGCGCTCCTATAATTCACCCCTCCACTTT. It codes for CASSHDRRSYNSPLHF.

The V call is TRBV7-2, the J call TRBJ2-4; D may be TRBD1 (6 bases). CDR1 is SGHTA, CDR2 FQGNSA, per germline. The CDR3 totals 16 residues. The V and J ends lost 4 bases and 3 bases respectively, with 16 bases between them. The CDR3 reads CASSSALLGGKNIQYF. In nucleotides, the CDR3 is TGTGCCAGCAGCTCTGCACTACTAGGGGGCAAAAACATTCAGTACTTC.

In this sample, this clone turned up a few times. This chain uses TRBV19 with TRBJ2-4; 7 bases align to TRBD1. V dropped 1 base and J dropped 0; count of bases not matched to a gene: 9. Germline loops: CDR1 LNHDA, CDR2 SQIVND (reference sequence). The CDR3 extends over 18 amino acids. The CDR3 reads CASSIGWGQTEAKNIQYF. In nucleotides, the CDR3 is TGTGCCAGTAGTATAGGCTGGGGACAGACAGAAGCCAAAAACATTCAGTACTTC.

This chain connects TRBV27 to TRBJ1-1; tentative D call: TRBD1 (6 bases). The length of the CDR3 is 12 residues. CDR1 MNHEY and CDR2 SMNVEV come from the germline V gene (reference sequence). V dropped 6 bases and J dropped 6 bases, with 11 bases sitting between them. CDR3: CASRTRGAEAFF. In DNA form, the CDR3 reads TGTGCCAGCAGAACCAGGGGAGCTGAAGCTTTCTTT.

V is TRBV28 and J is TRBJ1-1; 8 nucleotides line up with TRBD1. The V segment lost 6 bases and the J segment 10 bases; nucleotides outside the gene matches: 16. The CDR3 is 15 residues long. The V gene's germline CDR1 is MDHEN and CDR2 SYDVKM. The CDR3 loop reads CASSYGGTGTPGAFF. In nucleotides, the CDR3 is TGTGCCAGCAGCTACGGGGGGACAGGCACACCTGGAGCTTTCTTT.

The chain carries TRBV27 and TRBJ2-1; 8 nucleotides agree with TRBD2. The trim removed 7 bases at V and 3 bases at J, leaving 5 bases unmatched. The CDR3 totals 14 residues. Germline V lookup: CDR1 MNHEY, CDR2 SMNVEV (reference sequence). The CDR3: CASTRSGDYNEQFF. In DNA, the CDR3 is TGTGCCAGCACCCGTAGCGGGGACTACAATGAGCAGTTCTTC.

The V call is TRBV11-3, the J call TRBJ2-3; 12 bases fit TRBD2. CDR1 and CDR2 from the germline V gene are SGHNT and YENEEA. This CDR3 has 20 residues. J gave up 0 bases and V 1 base, and 11 bases lay outside the gene matches. CDR3 DNA: TGTGCCAGCAGCTTAGGCCTAGCGGGAGGGCCGGGGTTGAGCACAGATACGCAGTATTTT. It is translated as CASSLGLAGGPGLSTDTQYF.